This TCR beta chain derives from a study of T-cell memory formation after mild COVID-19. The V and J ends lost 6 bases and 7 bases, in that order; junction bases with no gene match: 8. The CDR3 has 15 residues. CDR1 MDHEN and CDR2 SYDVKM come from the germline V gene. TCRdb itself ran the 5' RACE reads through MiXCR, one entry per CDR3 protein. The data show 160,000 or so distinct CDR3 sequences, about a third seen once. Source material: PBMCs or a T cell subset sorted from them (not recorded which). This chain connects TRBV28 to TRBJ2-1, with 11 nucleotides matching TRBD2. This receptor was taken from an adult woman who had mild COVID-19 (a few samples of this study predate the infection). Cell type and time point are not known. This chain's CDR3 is CASSQRLAGKNEQFF. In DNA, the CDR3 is TGTGCCAGCAGCCAGAGACTAGCGGGGAAGAATGAGCAGTTCTTC.